This T cell receptor (beta chain) was profiled in a study of T cell responses to AZD1222 COVID-19 vaccine. Study-wide results and caveats: When two AZD1222 doses had been given, Spike-specific TCR breadth and depth rose. Baseline testing showed seropositivity in only six or seven AZD1222 recipients.

Assay: immunoSEQ multiplex PCR; the TCRdb copy retains only in-frame clones and omits some. The sample includes under 150,000 clones, more than 75% of them seen just once. Germline V gives CDR1 SGHAT, CDR2 FQNNGV. There are 13 residues in the CDR3. V gave up 1 base and J gave up 11 bases; unmatched junction bases: 6. As regards this clone: What it recognizes is unknown.

V gene TRBV11-2 combines with J gene TRBJ1-1, with 8 positions matching TRBD1. Sequenced here: peripheral blood, sampled on day 0 of MenACWY control vaccination. This TCR derives from an adult in good health. CDR3 DNA sequence: TGTGCCAGCAGCTTAGGCGGACAGGGTGTTGCTTTCTTT. This translates into CASSLGGQGVAFF.